This entry lists 32 T cell receptor beta chains sequenced from one sample in a study of blood T cell repertoires in COVID-19. Sequencing used immunoSEQ multiplex PCR; TCRdb keeps in-frame clones, though not all of them. This table holds some 260,000 clones, approximately 89% found once. The sample consisted of peripheral blood. The source is a woman in her 70s with COVID-19, enrolled during active disease.

Concerning this clone itself: The same CDR3 also results from other DNA sequences found in this sample. The chain joins TRBV6-2 or TRBV6-3 to TRBJ2-3, with 14 bases identical to TRBD2. CDR3 length equals 16 residues. V shed 2 bases and J 4 bases; nucleotides not matched to a gene: 2. The germline CDR1 and CDR2 sequences are MNHEY and SVGEGT. The CDR3 DNA is TGTGCCAGCAGTTACGGGGGACTAGCGGGAGCAGATACGCAGTATTTT. This codes for CASSYGGLAGADTQYF.

This clone is a singleton in its sample. The genes are TRBV5-4 and TRBJ1-2, with 7 bases lining up with TRBD1. CDR3 length: 13 residues. The V gene end was trimmed by 4 bases and the J gene end by 8 bases; junction bases not matched to a gene: 8. Germline V gives CDR1 SGHNT, CDR2 YYREEE (reference sequence). CDR3 loop: CASSVQGMGGYTF. CDR3 DNA sequence: TGTGCCAGCAGCGTACAGGGGATGGGCGGCTACACCTTC.

The gene calls are TRBV18 and TRBJ2-7, with D perhaps matching TRBD2 (5 bases). The V end lost 0 bases, the J end lost 4 bases, and 10 bases lay between the germline ends. The CDR3 is 14 amino acids. Germline CDR1 KGHSH, CDR2 LQKENI. CDR3 coding DNA: TGTGCCAGCTCACCACCGGTACGGGATTACGAGCAGTACTTC. It translates to CASSPPVRDYEQYF.

This chain uses TRBV5-1 with TRBJ2-7, with TRBD2 matching over 14 bases. V trimming: 3 bases; J trimming: 5 bases; junction bases outside the gene matches: 13. The germline V gene encodes CDR1 SGHRS and CDR2 YFSETQ. CDR3 length: 18 residues. Here the CDR3 reads CASSSRLAGGLMGNEQYF. CDR3 nucleotide sequence: TGCGCCAGCAGCTCCAGACTAGCGGGAGGGCTTATGGGGAACGAGCAGTACTTC.

This rearrangement joins TRBV28 to TRBJ1-3; TRBD1 aligns across 7 bases. The CDR3 sequence is 15 residues long. The V segment lost 5 bases and the J segment 0 bases; nucleotides outside the gene matches: 4. The germline V gene has CDR1 MDHEN and CDR2 SYDVKM. The CDR3 nucleotides read TGTGCCAGCAGTCGAGGGGGCACCTCTGGAAACACCATATATTTT. Its protein product is CASSRGGTSGNTIYF.

The chain has TRBV11-2 and TRBJ2-1; 11 nucleotides align to TRBD2. The CDR3 runs 16 residues. Per germline, CDR1 SGHAT and CDR2 FQNNGV. The J segment lost 4 bases and the V segment lost 4 bases, leaving 6 bases of the junction unmatched. The CDR3 nucleotides read TGTGCCAGCAGCTCCGCCGGGACTAGCGGATACAATGAGCAGTTCTTC. Its protein is CASSSAGTSGYNEQFF.

The chain carries TRBV21-1 and TRBJ2-7; the table's D gene call, TRBD1, was not cross checked with the DNA. TRBV21-1 is shown as a pseudogene. This CDR3 contains 12 residues. Here the CDR3 reads CASSPDTYEQYF. For the CDR3, the DNA is TGTGCCAGCTCCCCGGACACCTACGAGCAGTACTTC.

The CDR3 sequence is CASSLARGRTEAFF. In DNA form, the CDR3 reads TGTGCCAGCAGCCTAGCCAGGGGGCGCACTGAAGCTTTCTTT. The chain carries TRBV5-5 and TRBJ1-1, with 8 bases matching TRBD1. Germline V gene sequence: CDR1 SGHKS, CDR2 YYEKEE (reference sequence). V shed 4 bases, J shed 4 bases, and the junction held 6 bases outside the gene matches. This CDR3 comprises 14 residues.

V is TRBV18 and J is TRBJ2-2; D remains unclear. In germline, CDR1 is KGHSH, CDR2 LQKENI. Trimming shortened V by 1 base and J by 6 bases, and 18 bases separated the two germline ends. The CDR3 spans 17 residues. In DNA, the CDR3 is TGTGCCAGCTCACCACGCCCAACAACGAACCCCTCCGGGGAGCTGTTTTTT. Translated: CASSPRPTTNPSGELFF.

This chain links TRBV5-5 with TRBJ2-7; the match to TRBD2 covers 13 bases. With V trimmed by 3 bases and J by 3 bases, 3 bases remained unmatched. Germline V gene sequence: CDR1 SGHKS, CDR2 YYEKEE (reference sequence). The CDR3 covers 15 residues. Here the CDR3 reads CASSWGLAGNYEQYF. CDR3 nucleotide sequence: TGTGCCAGCAGCTGGGGACTAGCGGGAAACTACGAGCAGTACTTC. Filled out from reference TRBV5-5 and TRBJ2-7, the complete variable domain reads DAGVTQSPTHLIKTRGQQVTLRCSPISGHKSVSWYQQVLGQGPQFIFQYYEKEERGRGNFPDRFSARQFPNYSSELNVNALLLGDSALYLCASSWGLAGNYEQYFGPGTRLTVT.

The rearrangement uses TRBV5-1 and TRBJ2-2; D possibly corresponds to TRBD1 (5 bases). Germline V lookup: CDR1 SGHRS, CDR2 YFSETQ. V was pared by 0 bases and J by 3 bases, with 12 bases between. The CDR3 loop spans 16 amino acids. CDR3 sequence (DNA): TGCGCCAGCAGCTTGGCCCCAGGACATGACACCGGGGAGCTGTTTTTT. Protein: CASSLAPGHDTGELFF.

The J gene is TRBJ1-5, the V gene TRBV21-1; TRBD1 is the table's D call and was not checked against the DNA. TRBV21-1 constitutes a pseudogene. The CDR3 is 16 amino acids. The CDR3 sequence: CASSKLPGGLCQPQHF. Written as DNA, the CDR3 is TGTGCCAGCAGCAAGCTGCCAGGGGGCTTGTGCCAGCCCCAGCATTTT.

The chain recombines TRBV5-1 with TRBJ2-1; TRBD1 matches 8 bases. The germline V gene has CDR1 SGHRS and CDR2 YFSETQ. CDR3 length equals 16 residues. The V gene end was trimmed by 4 bases and the J gene end by 2 bases; junction bases not matched to a gene: 8. The CDR3 sequence is CASSARQGSAYNEQFF. The CDR3 DNA sequence: TGCGCCAGCAGCGCGAGACAGGGGAGCGCCTACAATGAGCAGTTCTTC.

The chain recombines TRBV7-3 with TRBJ2-2; possibly TRBD2 for D (5 bases). This CDR3 spans 13 amino acids. The V gene lost 6 bases and the J gene lost 6 bases, with 11 bases spanning the gap. CDR1 is SGHTA, CDR2 FQGTGA, per germline. As DNA, the CDR3 is TGTGCCAGCAGTACTAGTTTGGCCGGGGAGCTGTTTTTT. Protein sequence: CASSTSLAGELFF.

The J gene is TRBJ2-1, the V gene TRBV5-6; 7 nucleotides agree with TRBD2. Germline values: CDR1 SGHDT, CDR2 YYEEEE. V lost 3 bases and J lost 6; bases outside the gene matches: 9. This CDR3 has 15 amino acids. The CDR3 region is CASSSLGGDGNEQFF. DNA of the CDR3: TGTGCCAGCAGCTCCTTGGGGGGGGACGGCAATGAGCAGTTCTTC.

This sequence joins TRBV4-1 and TRBJ2-1; D is perhaps TRBD1 (6 bases). Per germline, CDR1 MGHRA and CDR2 YSYEKL. The V end lost 5 bases, the J end lost 5 bases, and 16 bases lay between the germline ends. This CDR3 region has 15 residues. DNA for the CDR3: TGCGCCAGCAGCTGGGGGCATGCCGGAAACAATGAGCAGTTCTTC. This sequence encodes CASSWGHAGNNEQFF.

The count of this clone is one. V usage is TRBV6-2 or TRBV6-3 and J usage is TRBJ2-7; 8 bases agree with TRBD1. V lost 0 bases, J lost 7 bases, and 8 bases stayed unmatched. CDR1 and CDR2 from the germline V gene are MNHEY and SVGEGT. This CDR3 spans 15 amino acids. The CDR3 loop reads CASSYSWSGGQEQYF. The CDR3 DNA reads TGTGCCAGCAGTTACTCGTGGTCAGGGGGCCAAGAGCAGTACTTC.

This chain joins TRBV6-5 and TRBJ1-5, with 8 bases matching TRBD1. The V segment lost 8 bases and the J segment 6 bases; nucleotides outside the gene matches: 6. The CDR3 is 13 amino acids. The germline V gene encodes CDR1 MNHEY and CDR2 SVGAGI. The CDR3, as DNA: TGTGCCAGCGTCGACAGGGGTCCTCAGCCCCAGCATTTT. Amino acids: CASVDRGPQPQHF.

The gene calls are TRBV15 and TRBJ1-1; TRBD1 might be the D (6 bases). Germline values: CDR1 LNHNV, CDR2 YYDKDF (reference sequence). The V and J ends lost 8 bases and 0 bases respectively, with 10 bases between them. The CDR3 covers 13 residues. For the CDR3, the DNA is TGTGCCACCCGTAACAGGGTGAACACTGAAGCTTTCTTT. This sequence encodes CATRNRVNTEAFF.

The CDR3 here is CASSYGGYYEQYF. The CDR3 DNA follows: TGTGCCAGCAGTTACGGAGGCTACTACGAGCAGTACTTC. The chain joins TRBV6-6 to TRBJ2-7; D possibly corresponds to TRBD2 (5 bases). The CDR3 extends over 13 amino acids. V was pared by 2 bases and J by 3 bases, with 8 bases between. Germline assignment: CDR1 MNHNY and CDR2 SVGAGI (reference sequence).

The rearrangement uses TRBV2 and TRBJ1-2, with D possibly TRBD1 on 6 matching bases. The germline V and J ends were trimmed by 3 bases and 8 bases, with 13 bases remaining between them. The CDR3 loop spans 13 amino acids. Germline lookup yields CDR1 SNHLY and CDR2 FYNNEI. CDR3 in amino acids: CASSENREWGYTF. The DNA for the CDR3 is TGTGCCAGCAGTGAGAACAGGGAATGGGGCTACACCTTC.

The rearrangement joins TRBV27 to TRBJ2-2, with unresolved D. With 3 bases removed from V and 4 bases from J, the gap between germline ends came to 3 bases. The CDR3 sequence is 12 residues long. Germline CDR1 and CDR2: MNHEY and SMNVEV (reference sequence). CDR3 coding DNA: TGTGCCAGCAGTTTCTTCACCGGGGAGCTGTTTTTT. Encoded protein: CASSFFTGELFF.

This clone was picked up one time. V is TRBV14 and J is TRBJ2-3; D not resolved. The CDR3 is made up of 13 amino acids. Germline V gene lookup returns CDR1 SGHDN and CDR2 FVKESK. Trimming took 3 bases from V and 0 from J, leaving 4 bases between them. CDR3 DNA: TGTGCCAGCAGCCACACTAGCACAGATACGCAGTATTTT. This translates into CASSHTSTDTQYF.

V gene TRBV4-3 combines with J gene TRBJ2-5, with D tentatively TRBD1 (5 bases). Per germline, CDR1 LGHNA and CDR2 YSLEER. Deletions cut 0 bases from V and 5 bases from J, with 13 bases between. The CDR3 runs 15 residues. CDR3 sequence (DNA): TGCGCCAGCAGCCAAGATCAAGGGGCGGCGGAGACCCAGTACTTC. Translated, it gives CASSQDQGAAETQYF.

The gene calls are TRBV5-6 and TRBJ1-2; D is undetermined. The CDR3 has 14 amino acids. V was trimmed by 0 bases and J by 4 bases, leaving 10 bases between them. Germline V gives CDR1 SGHDT, CDR2 YYEEEE. In DNA, the CDR3 is TGTGCCAGCAGCTTGGAACAGTGGCGCTATGGCTACACCTTC. Protein product: CASSLEQWRYGYTF.

The CDR3 here is CASSLKGLGTEAFF. The CDR3 nucleotides read TGTGCCAGCAGCTTAAAGGGGCTGGGGACTGAAGCTTTCTTT. V usage is TRBV11-3 and J usage is TRBJ1-1, with TRBD1 as a possible D gene (5 bases). Between the trimmed V and J ends, which lost 2 bases and 5 bases, there was a span of 12 bases. The CDR3 totals 14 residues. Germline assignment: CDR1 SGHNT and CDR2 YENEEA.

This clone was found a few times. V is TRBV7-9 and J is TRBJ2-2, with 8 bases fitting TRBD2. CDR1 and CDR2 from the germline V gene are SEHNR and FQNEAQ (reference sequence). The CDR3 sequence is 19 residues long. Unmatched junction bases numbered 19, after V lost 5 bases and J lost 5 bases. CDR3 sequence (DNA): TGTGCCAGCAGCAACCCTGTCAGACTAGCGACCCTAAAAACCGGGGAGCTGTTTTTT. This sequence encodes CASSNPVRLATLKTGELFF.

The gene calls are TRBV2 and TRBJ2-3; the match to TRBD1 covers 9 bases. V dropped 7 bases and J dropped 4; count of bases not matched to a gene: 9. Germline V gene sequence: CDR1 SNHLY, CDR2 FYNNEI. The CDR3 consists of 15 residues. For the CDR3, the DNA is TGTGCCAGCACCAAAACAGGGGGCAGCGCAGATACGCAGTATTTT. Protein product: CASTKTGGSADTQYF.

The V call is TRBV6-5, the J call TRBJ2-7; weak D call: TRBD2 (6 bases). With 6 bases removed from V and 5 bases from J, the gap between germline ends came to 14 bases. Germline CDR1 reads MNHEY; CDR2 reads SVGAGI. The CDR3 totals 13 residues. The CDR3 bases are TGTGCCAGCAGGCCCCAATGGGGGGACGAGCAGTACTTC. Its translation: CASRPQWGDEQYF.

The chain links TRBV27 to TRBJ1-1, with 7 nucleotides matching TRBD1. CDR1 MNHEY and CDR2 SMNVEV come from the germline V gene (reference sequence). J was trimmed by 1 base and V by 5 bases; bases with no gene match: 4. This CDR3 has 14 residues. CDR3 nucleotides: TGTGCCAGCAGTCCCTGGACAGGGAACACTGAAGCTTTCTTT. It codes for CASSPWTGNTEAFF.

DNA of the CDR3: TGCGCCAGCAGCACCGGACAGGGGACTGAGACCCAGTACTTC. It encodes CASSTGQGTETQYF. This rearrangement joins TRBV5-1 to TRBJ2-5; TRBD1 aligns across 9 bases. Germline V gives CDR1 SGHRS, CDR2 YFSETQ. V shed 4 bases, J shed 5 bases, and the junction held 6 bases outside the gene matches. The CDR3 runs to 14 residues.

The chain combines TRBV30 with TRBJ1-5; TRBD1 might be the D (5 bases). The V end was cut by 1 base, the J end by 3 bases, with 13 bases between. Germline CDR1 reads GTSNPN; CDR2 reads SVGIG (reference sequence). This CDR3 is 15 amino acids long. CDR3 bases: TGTGCCTGGAGTGGATACCAGGGAATCAATCAGCCCCAGCATTTT. This translates into CAWSGYQGINQPQHF.